The clone carrying this T cell receptor beta chain is a singleton in its sample. The antigen is undetermined. The data were taken from a study of T cells in localized non-small cell lung cancer. The germline gives CDR1 SEHNR, CDR2 FQNEAQ (reference sequence). With 4 bases removed from V and 0 bases from J, the gap between germline ends came to 9 bases. This CDR3 comprises 14 residues. Whole-study results and caveats: Detection in adjacent lung was observed for a median 57 of the top 100 tumor clones. Heterogeneity stays possible, as sequencing covered only one tumor region. Uninvolved adjacent lung showed peak T cell clonality, exceeding tumor.

Repertoires were generated with immunoSEQ multiplex PCR, while TCRdb's copy carries only in-frame clones and drops some. The sample carries 30,000 to 35,000 clones, roughly 90% recorded once. The material was peripheral blood, obtained before any cancer treatment. The genes are TRBV7-9 and TRBJ1-1; maybe TRBD1 (6 bases). The sequence was obtained from a woman aged 35 to 69 with stage I lung adenocarcinoma. CDR3 sequence (DNA): TGTGCCAGCAGCTCGGGGACACTGAACACTGAAGCTTTCTTT. This gives the protein CASSSGTLNTEAFF.